The 14 T cell receptor beta chains reported below all come from one sample, sequenced in a study of radiation and T cells in renal cell carcinoma. Data came from immunoSEQ multiplex PCR; TCRdb stores just in-frame clones and leaves some out. The sample yields 40,000 to 60,000 clones, roughly 78% seen once. Time point given: blood 2 weeks post-SBRT. The treatment is: 15 Gy SBRT to primary tumor, nephrectomy 4 weeks later. The source material was blood, sampled from a patient whose treatment included radiotherapy and nephrectomy. These receptor sequences come from a woman in her sixties or seventies with renal cell carcinoma.

The chain uses TRBV2 and TRBJ2-3; 13 bases fit TRBD2. Losses at the gene ends were 3 bases for V and 9 bases for J; bases not matched to a gene: 6. Germline CDR1 SNHLY, CDR2 FYNNEI. The length of the CDR3 is 15 residues. The CDR3 spells CASSEGLAGIGTQYF. For the CDR3, the DNA is TGTGCCAGCAGTGAGGGACTAGCGGGGATAGGGACGCAGTATTTT.

This chain links TRBV4-1 with TRBJ2-7, with no clear D. The germline gives CDR1 MGHRA, CDR2 YSYEKL. Trimming took 1 base from V and 2 from J, leaving 15 bases between them. This CDR3 has 16 amino acids. The CDR3 region has the DNA TGCGCCAGCAGCCAAGTGATCGCGGACGCAACCTACGAGCAGTACTTC. Translation: CASSQVIADATYEQYF.

V is TRBV12-5 and J is TRBJ2-7, with 7 bases identical to TRBD2. The germline CDR1 and CDR2 sequences are LGHNT and FRNRAP. Trimming cost V 2 bases and J 7 bases; bases outside gene matches: 11. The CDR3 loop spans 15 amino acids. The chain's CDR3 is CASGLPGEGRFEQYF. As DNA, the CDR3 is TGTGCTAGTGGTTTGCCGGGGGAGGGGCGCTTTGAGCAGTACTTC.

The chain recombines TRBV4-3 with TRBJ2-1, with no clear D. Germline V lookup: CDR1 LGHNA, CDR2 YSLEER. This CDR3 comprises 15 residues. V lost 0 bases, J lost 6 bases, and 12 bases lay in between. In nucleotides, the CDR3 is TGCGCCAGCAGCCAAGATCGACGGAAATTCAATGAGCAGTTCTTC. The encoded protein is CASSQDRRKFNEQFF.

This sequence joins TRBV6-1 and TRBJ1-2; 10 positions match TRBD1. CDR3 size: 13 residues. V gave up 6 bases and J gave up 6 bases; unmatched junction bases: 4. Germline V gene lookup returns CDR1 MNHNS and CDR2 SASEGT. This chain's CDR3 is CASRTGGANGYTF. The CDR3 DNA sequence: TGTGCCAGCAGGACAGGGGGCGCGAATGGCTACACCTTC.

V is TRBV15 and J is TRBJ1-1, with 8 nucleotides matching TRBD1. The V gene's germline CDR1 is LNHNV and CDR2 YYDKDF (reference sequence). After removal of 0 bases from V and 12 bases from J, the junction contained 9 bases not matched to a gene. The CDR3 has 14 residues. The CDR3 nucleotides read TGTGCCACCAGCAGAGATATCCCAGGACAGGGCACTTTCTTT. This codes for CATSRDIPGQGTFF.

The V and J genes are TRBV19 and TRBJ1-5; D gene unclear. Germline CDR1 reads LNHDA; CDR2 reads SQIVND (reference sequence). V gave up 3 bases and J gave up 5 bases, with 11 bases separating them. The CDR3 totals 14 residues. The CDR3 nucleotides read TGTGCCAGTAGTATTTCTGGCAGTCATCAGCCCCAGCATTTT. This codes for CASSISGSHQPQHF. Full variable domain (outside the CDR3, taken from reference TRBV19 and TRBJ1-5): DGGITQSPKYLFRKEGQNVTLSCEQNLNHDAMYWYRQDPGQGLRLIYYSQIVNDFQKGDIAEGYSVSREKKESFPLTVTSAQKNPTAFYLCASSISGSHQPQHFGDGTRLSIL.

This chain joins TRBV10-1 and TRBJ2-7; 9 bases line up with TRBD2. The J segment lost 5 bases and the V segment lost 5 bases, leaving 4 bases of the junction unmatched. The CDR3 contains 13 residues. The germline CDR1 and CDR2 sequences are WNHNN and SYGVQD (reference sequence). CDR3 coding DNA: TGCGCCAGCAGTCCTAGCGGGGTCGACGAGCAGTACTTC. Translated, it gives CASSPSGVDEQYF.

The J gene is TRBJ2-1, the V gene TRBV25-1; 9 bases agree with TRBD2. CDR3 length: 15 amino acids. V gave up 6 bases and J gave up 2 bases; unmatched junction bases: 5. Germline lookup yields CDR1 MGHDK and CDR2 SYGVNS. The CDR3 loop is CASRDTSGPYNEQFF. CDR3 bases: TGTGCCAGCAGGGACACTAGCGGGCCCTACAATGAGCAGTTCTTC.

The CDR3 loop is CAISGSAKLLNTEAFF. The CDR3 DNA is TGTGCCATCAGTGGGTCAGCAAAGCTGCTGAACACTGAAGCTTTCTTT. This sequence joins TRBV10-3 and TRBJ1-1, with D hard to call. CDR3 length: 16 residues. CDR1 is ENHRY and CDR2 is SYGVKD in the germline V gene. V lost 4 bases to trimming and J lost 0 bases, with 15 bases between them.

V is TRBV6-6 and J is TRBJ2-7; D not certain. The CDR3 has 12 residues. Germline V gene sequence: CDR1 MNHNY, CDR2 SVGAGI (reference sequence). Trimming took 6 bases from V and 5 from J, leaving 11 bases between them. The CDR3 nucleotides are TGTGCCAGCAGAGAAAATAGGGACGAGCAGTACTTC. As protein: CASRENRDEQYF.

The chain has TRBV29-1 and TRBJ2-3; 9 bases match TRBD2. Germline V gene lookup returns CDR1 SQVTM and CDR2 ANQGSEA. The CDR3 has 13 residues. J gave up 4 bases and V 4 bases, and 3 bases lay outside the gene matches. This CDR3 reads CSVAAGGPDTQYF. In DNA, the CDR3 is TGCAGCGTTGCGGCGGGGGGGCCAGATACGCAGTATTTT.

The chain recombines TRBV7-8 with TRBJ1-3; 8 nucleotides align to TRBD1. V lost 5 bases to trimming and J lost 0 bases; unmatched junction nucleotides: 12. Per germline, CDR1 SGHVS and CDR2 FQNEAQ. The CDR3 is 18 residues long. CDR3 protein: CASSQNWDRKRSGNTIYF. The CDR3 region has the DNA TGTGCCAGCAGCCAAAACTGGGACAGGAAACGCTCTGGAAACACCATATATTTT. Filled out from reference TRBV7-8 and TRBJ1-3, the complete variable domain reads GAGVSQSPRYKVAKRGQDVALRCDPISGHVSLFWYQQALGQGPEFLTYFQNEAQLDKSGLPSDRFFAERPEGSVSTLKIQRTQQEDSAVYLCASSQNWDRKRSGNTIYFGEGSWLTVV.

The chain is built from TRBV10-3 and TRBJ2-1; 8 bases fit TRBD1. Unmatched junction bases numbered 12, after V lost 2 bases and J lost 6 bases. Per germline, CDR1 ENHRY and CDR2 SYGVKD. CDR3 size: 17 residues. The CDR3 loop is CAISEGVGGRGPNEQFF. DNA for the CDR3: TGTGCCATCAGTGAGGGAGTCGGGGGCAGGGGGCCCAATGAGCAGTTCTTC.